The rows below give T cell receptor beta chains drawn from one sample of a study of blood T cell repertoires in COVID-19. Sequencing used immunoSEQ multiplex PCR; TCRdb keeps in-frame clones, though not all of them. The repertoire has about 140,000 clones, roughly 84% of them found once; the top ten carry 4.5% to 6%. Sample: PBMCs or T cells enriched from blood (not recorded which). These TCRs come from a man aged 35 to 55 with acute COVID-19. Both conserved end residues are part of each CDR3. Each record gives: D gene, J gene, V gene, clone size, CDR3 DNA, CDR3 protein. A D gene is named only where the DNA matches it firmly. Expanded clones get a size class; other rows say once, few or many, or leave the size out.

D gene: -
J gene: TRBJ2-6
V gene: TRBV28
clone size: -
CDR3 DNA: TGTGCCAGCAGTCCGGGAAGGAGGCTCTGGGCCAACGTCCTGACTTTC
CDR3 protein: CASSPGRRLWANVLTF

D gene: -
J gene: TRBJ1-5
V gene: TRBV24-1
clone size: -
CDR3 DNA: TGTGCCGCCCCCGCCCGCGGGTCCTTGGGGAATCAGCCCCAGCATTTT
CDR3 protein: CAAPARGSLGNQPQHF

D gene: -
J gene: TRBJ1-2
V gene: TRBV11-2
clone size: -
CDR3 DNA: TGTGCCAGCAGCTTATTAGCAAACTATGGCTACACCTTC
CDR3 protein: CASSLLANYGYTF

D gene: TRBD1
J gene: TRBJ1-2
V gene: TRBV3-1/TRBV3-2
clone size: -
CDR3 DNA: TGTGCCAGCAGCCAAGGGACAGGAAATAACTATGGCTACACCTTC
CDR3 protein: CASSQGTGNNYGYTF

D gene: -
J gene: TRBJ2-4
V gene: TRBV29-1
clone size: -
CDR3 DNA: TGCAGCGGAAAAGGGGATAAAAACATTCAGTACTTC
CDR3 protein: CSGKGDKNIQYF

D gene: -
J gene: TRBJ1-2
V gene: TRBV5-1
clone size: -
CDR3 DNA: TGCGCCAGCAGCTTGAGGGGGGGAGATGGCTACACCTTC
CDR3 protein: CASSLRGGDGYTF

D gene: -
J gene: TRBJ1-1
V gene: TRBV3-1/TRBV3-2
clone size: -
CDR3 DNA: TGTGCCAGCAGCCCCCCGGGAGTCGGCGGAGGTGCTTTCTTT
CDR3 protein: CASSPPGVGGGAFF

D gene: -
J gene: TRBJ1-4
V gene: TRBV6-1
clone size: -
CDR3 DNA: TGTGCCAGCAGTGACGGGGGGCAGCCTTCTGGGGAAAAACTGTTTTTT
CDR3 protein: CASSDGGQPSGEKLFF

D gene: TRBD1
J gene: TRBJ2-2
V gene: TRBV19
clone size: -
CDR3 DNA: TGTGCCAGTAGTACGGGACAGGGGACTGGGGAGCTGTTTTTT
CDR3 protein: CASSTGQGTGELFF

D gene: -
J gene: TRBJ1-5
V gene: TRBV4-3
clone size: -
CDR3 DNA: TGCGCCAGCAGCCAAGAAGGAGGGGATCAGCCCCAGCATTTT
CDR3 protein: CASSQEGGDQPQHF

D gene: -
J gene: TRBJ2-7
V gene: TRBV4-1
clone size: -
CDR3 DNA: TGCGCCAGCAGCCAGAGGGTCCCCCACGAGCAGTACTTC
CDR3 protein: CASSQRVPHEQYF

D gene: TRBD1
J gene: TRBJ2-1
V gene: TRBV15
clone size: -
CDR3 DNA: TGTGCCAGGGGACAGGGGGCGAAGGATGAGCAGTTCTTC
CDR3 protein: CARGQGAKDEQFF

D gene: -
J gene: TRBJ1-1
V gene: TRBV5-4
clone size: -
CDR3 DNA: TGTGCCAGCAGCTTTCTAGTCAGAATGAACACTGAAGCTTTCTTT
CDR3 protein: CASSFLVRMNTEAFF

D gene: TRBD2
J gene: TRBJ2-1
V gene: TRBV20-1
clone size: -
CDR3 DNA: TGCAGTGCTAGTGTCAGGACTAGCGGGAGTAATGAGCAGTTCTTC
CDR3 protein: CSASVRTSGSNEQFF

D gene: -
J gene: TRBJ1-6
V gene: TRBV4-1
clone size: -
CDR3 DNA: TGCGCCAGCAGCCAAGAAGGTAGAGTGCCAGGGTCACCCCTCCACTTT
CDR3 protein: CASSQEGRVPGSPLHF

D gene: -
J gene: TRBJ2-1
V gene: TRBV28
clone size: -
CDR3 DNA: TGTGCCAGCAGTCGACCGAGAGGCAATGAGCAGTTCTTC
CDR3 protein: CASSRPRGNEQFF

D gene: TRBD1
J gene: TRBJ1-5
V gene: TRBV4-1
clone size: -
CDR3 DNA: TGCGCCAGCAGCCAAGATCTTGGACAGGGCTCGAAGCCCCAGCATTTT
CDR3 protein: CASSQDLGQGSKPQHF

D gene: TRBD1
J gene: TRBJ1-3
V gene: TRBV3-1/TRBV3-2
clone size: -
CDR3 DNA: TGTGCCAGCAGCTTTCGGACAGGGCGAAACACCATATATTTT
CDR3 protein: CASSFRTGRNTIYF

D gene: TRBD1
J gene: TRBJ1-5
V gene: TRBV20-1
clone size: -
CDR3 DNA: TGCAGTGCTAGTAAGGTCAGGGGGTCTTCCCGCGGGCAGCCCCAGCATTTT
CDR3 protein: CSASKVRGSSRGQPQHF

D gene: -
J gene: TRBJ2-1
V gene: TRBV19
clone size: -
CDR3 DNA: TGTGCCAGCAAAAACAGGGAAAGCTCCTACAATGAGCAGTTCTTC
CDR3 protein: CASKNRESSYNEQFF

D gene: TRBD1
J gene: TRBJ1-6
V gene: TRBV19
clone size: -
CDR3 DNA: TGTGCCAGTAGTCCCCGGAGGGACAGATATAATTCACCCCTCCACTTT
CDR3 protein: CASSPRRDRYNSPLHF

D gene: -
J gene: TRBJ2-1
V gene: TRBV19
clone size: once
CDR3 DNA: TGTGCCAGTACTTGGTTAATTGGAGATGAGCAGTTCTTC
CDR3 protein: CASTWLIGDEQFF

D gene: TRBD2
J gene: TRBJ2-2
V gene: TRBV7-9
clone size: -
CDR3 DNA: TGTGCCAGCAGTCATCCTCCGGGGGGTCGGTTGACCGGGGAGCTGTTTTTT
CDR3 protein: CASSHPPGGRLTGELFF

D gene: -
J gene: TRBJ1-2
V gene: TRBV5-1
clone size: -
CDR3 DNA: TGCGCCAGCAGCTTGCTGCAGGGGCCTTCTAACTATGGCTACACCTTC
CDR3 protein: CASSLLQGPSNYGYTF

D gene: -
J gene: TRBJ1-2
V gene: TRBV29-1
clone size: -
CDR3 DNA: TGCAGCGTTGAAGTTCCAGGGAGGAGCTACACCTTC
CDR3 protein: CSVEVPGRSYTF

D gene: -
J gene: TRBJ1-5
V gene: TRBV5-6
clone size: -
CDR3 DNA: TGTGCCAGCAGCTTTGTGGGCAGCAATCAGCCCCAGCATTTT
CDR3 protein: CASSFVGSNQPQHF

D gene: TRBD1
J gene: TRBJ2-5
V gene: TRBV7-2
clone size: -
CDR3 DNA: TGTGCCAGCAGCAAAACAGGGGCTTACCAAGAGACCCAGTACTTC
CDR3 protein: CASSKTGAYQETQYF

D gene: -
J gene: TRBJ2-7
V gene: TRBV6-2/TRBV6-3
clone size: -
CDR3 DNA: TGTGCCAGCAGTACTGGGAGCAAGCAGTACTTC
CDR3 protein: CASSTGSKQYF

D gene: TRBD2
J gene: TRBJ2-3
V gene: TRBV18
clone size: -
CDR3 DNA: TGTGCCAGCTCACAGGCGGGGGAGACAGATACGCAGTATTTT
CDR3 protein: CASSQAGETDTQYF

D gene: TRBD1
J gene: TRBJ2-2
V gene: TRBV3-1/TRBV3-2
clone size: -
CDR3 DNA: TGTGCCAGCAGCCCCGAGGGGGCGGTCTTTGTTACGAACACCGGGGAGCTGTTTTTT
CDR3 protein: CASSPEGAVFVTNTGELFF

D gene: -
J gene: TRBJ1-3
V gene: TRBV15
clone size: -
CDR3 DNA: TGTGCCACCAGCAATCGAGTTTCCGGAAACACCATATATTTT
CDR3 protein: CATSNRVSGNTIYF

D gene: TRBD1
J gene: TRBJ1-2
V gene: TRBV10-3
clone size: -
CDR3 DNA: TGTGCCATCAGTGACTCCGACAGGGTCGTCTATGGCTACACCTTC
CDR3 protein: CAISDSDRVVYGYTF

D gene: -
J gene: TRBJ1-5
V gene: TRBV18
clone size: -
CDR3 DNA: TGTGCCAGCTCCCCCTCGGGGGGGCAGGGTGGGGCCTATCAGCCCCAGCATTTT
CDR3 protein: CASSPSGGQGGAYQPQHF

D gene: -
J gene: TRBJ2-2
V gene: TRBV5-1
clone size: -
CDR3 DNA: TGCGCCAGCAGCTTACAGGGTAACACCGGGGAGCTGTTTTTT
CDR3 protein: CASSLQGNTGELFF

D gene: -
J gene: TRBJ2-1
V gene: TRBV9
clone size: -
CDR3 DNA: TGTGCCAGCAGCGCCGAGGAGGAGGTTTTCTACAATGAGCAGTTCTTC
CDR3 protein: CASSAEEEVFYNEQFF

D gene: TRBD1
J gene: TRBJ2-3
V gene: TRBV5-1
clone size: -
CDR3 DNA: TGCGCCAGCTCCCGGGACAGTACTAGCACAGATACGCAGTATTTT
CDR3 protein: CASSRDSTSTDTQYF

D gene: -
J gene: TRBJ2-1
V gene: TRBV19
clone size: -
CDR3 DNA: TGTGCCAGTAGTCCGGGACATTACAATGAGCAGTTCTTC
CDR3 protein: CASSPGHYNEQFF

D gene: -
J gene: TRBJ1-5
V gene: TRBV2
clone size: -
CDR3 DNA: TGTGCCAGCAGTGAAAGTAATCCGGATCAGCCCCAGCATTTT
CDR3 protein: CASSESNPDQPQHF

D gene: -
J gene: TRBJ1-1
V gene: TRBV19
clone size: -
CDR3 DNA: TGTGCCAGTAGTCCAAACATCTTTGGGCACACTGAAGCTTTCTTT
CDR3 protein: CASSPNIFGHTEAFF

D gene: -
J gene: TRBJ1-2
V gene: TRBV10-1
clone size: -
CDR3 DNA: TGCGCCAGCAGTGAGACCGGAGACTATGGCTACACCTTC
CDR3 protein: CASSETGDYGYTF

D gene: TRBD2
J gene: TRBJ2-3
V gene: TRBV6-5
clone size: -
CDR3 DNA: TGTGCCAGCAGACCCACGCGGGGGGAGGGCGGTACGCAGTATTTT
CDR3 protein: CASRPTRGEGGTQYF